This T cell receptor beta chain was observed in a study of T cell responses to AZD1222 COVID-19 vaccine. On this clone itself: No antigen is known for it.

Study conclusions and caveats: The donor cohort was predominantly white British with a female majority, and clonal diversity may have been underestimated.

The CDR3 loop spans 14 amino acids. V dropped 4 bases and J dropped 0 bases, with 10 bases sitting between them. Germline V lookup: CDR1 SGHRS, CDR2 YFSETQ. The table came from immunoSEQ multiplex PCR; TCRdb's copy has only in-frame clones and leaves some out. The top ten clones hold under 2.5% of a sample with 150,000 to 200,000 clones, around 93% of them seen once. The gene calls are TRBV5-1 and TRBJ1-1, with D tentatively TRBD1 (6 bases). This receptor was taken from an adult in good health. This specimen consisted of peripheral blood, obtained on day 0 of AZD1222 vaccination. The CDR3 DNA is TGCGCCAGCAGCAGGGGGACAATGAACACTGAAGCTTTCTTT. Protein sequence: CASSRGTMNTEAFF.